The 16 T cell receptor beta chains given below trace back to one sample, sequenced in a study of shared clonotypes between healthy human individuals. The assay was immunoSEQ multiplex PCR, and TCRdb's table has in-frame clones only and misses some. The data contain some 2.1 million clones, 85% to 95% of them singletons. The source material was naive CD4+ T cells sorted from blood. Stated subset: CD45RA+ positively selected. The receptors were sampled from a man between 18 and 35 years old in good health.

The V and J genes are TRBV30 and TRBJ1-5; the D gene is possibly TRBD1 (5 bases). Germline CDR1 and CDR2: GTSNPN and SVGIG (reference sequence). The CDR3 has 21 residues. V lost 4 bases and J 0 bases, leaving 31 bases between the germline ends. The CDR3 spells CAWTQSRGIVSSGYSNQPQHF. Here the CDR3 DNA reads TGTGCCTGGACTCAAAGCCGGGGGATCGTGTCGTCAGGTTATAGCAATCAGCCCCAGCATTTT.

The CDR3, as DNA: TGTGCCAGCAGCTGGGGACAGCAGCCCCAGCATTTT. Protein: CASSWGQQPQHF. The rearrangement uses TRBV28 and TRBJ1-5; 7 nucleotides line up with TRBD1. V trimming: 6 bases; J trimming: 7 bases; junction bases outside the gene matches: 3. From germline, CDR1 is MDHEN and CDR2 SYDVKM. The length of the CDR3 is 12 residues.

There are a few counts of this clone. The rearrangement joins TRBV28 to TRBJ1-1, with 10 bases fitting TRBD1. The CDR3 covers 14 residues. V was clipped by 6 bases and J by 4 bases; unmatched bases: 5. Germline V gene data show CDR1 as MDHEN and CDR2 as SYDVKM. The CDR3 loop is CASSLTGGPTEAFF. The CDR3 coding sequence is TGTGCCAGCAGCCTGACAGGGGGCCCCACTGAAGCTTTCTTT.

DNA of the CDR3: TGTGCCAGCAGCGAGGACACCGGGGAGCTGTTTTTT. Translated: CASSEDTGELFF. The J gene is TRBJ2-2, the V gene TRBV9; D not resolved. V lost 3 bases and J 3 bases, leaving 3 bases between the germline ends. The CDR3 length is 12 residues. Germline CDR1 reads SGDLS; CDR2 reads YYNGEE.

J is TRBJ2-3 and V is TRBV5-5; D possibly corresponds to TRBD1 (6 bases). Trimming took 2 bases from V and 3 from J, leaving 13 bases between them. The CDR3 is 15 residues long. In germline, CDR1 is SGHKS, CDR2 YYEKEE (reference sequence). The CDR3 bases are TGTGCCAGCAGCTTCTACAGGGCAGAAACAGATACGCAGTATTTT. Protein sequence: CASSFYRAETDTQYF.

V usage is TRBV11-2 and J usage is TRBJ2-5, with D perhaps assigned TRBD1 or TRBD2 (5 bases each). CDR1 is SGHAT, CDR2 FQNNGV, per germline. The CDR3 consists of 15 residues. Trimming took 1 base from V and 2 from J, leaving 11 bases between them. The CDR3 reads CASSLGGWKQETQYF. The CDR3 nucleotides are TGTGCCAGCAGCTTAGGGGGGTGGAAACAAGAGACCCAGTACTTC.

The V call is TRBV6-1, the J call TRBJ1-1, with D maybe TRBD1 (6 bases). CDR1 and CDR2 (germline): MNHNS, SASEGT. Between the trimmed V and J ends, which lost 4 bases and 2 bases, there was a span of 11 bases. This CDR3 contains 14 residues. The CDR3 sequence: CASSGGGLNTEAFF. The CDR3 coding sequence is TGTGCCAGCAGTGGGGGGGGCCTTAACACTGAAGCTTTCTTT.

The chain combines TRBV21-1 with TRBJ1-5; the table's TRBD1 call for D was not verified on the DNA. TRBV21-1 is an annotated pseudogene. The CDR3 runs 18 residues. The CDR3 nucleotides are TGTGCCAGCAGCAAAGCCCCCGGGACAGGGGATAGCAATCAGCCCCAGCATTTT. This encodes CASSKAPGTGDSNQPQHF.

The CDR3 is CASGEQGISYNEQFF. CDR3 coding DNA: TGTGCCAGCGGGGAACAGGGGATTTCCTACAATGAGCAGTTCTTC. The chain combines TRBV6-1 with TRBJ2-1; TRBD1 aligns across 7 bases. J was trimmed by 1 base and V by 8 bases; bases with no gene match: 8. The V gene's germline CDR1 is MNHNS and CDR2 SASEGT. The CDR3 extends over 15 amino acids.

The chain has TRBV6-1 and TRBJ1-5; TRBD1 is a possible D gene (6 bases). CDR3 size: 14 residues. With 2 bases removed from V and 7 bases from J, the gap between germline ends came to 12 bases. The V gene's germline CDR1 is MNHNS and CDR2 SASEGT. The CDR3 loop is CASSEHRAQQPQHF. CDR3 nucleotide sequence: TGTGCCAGCAGTGAACACAGGGCCCAACAGCCCCAGCATTTT.

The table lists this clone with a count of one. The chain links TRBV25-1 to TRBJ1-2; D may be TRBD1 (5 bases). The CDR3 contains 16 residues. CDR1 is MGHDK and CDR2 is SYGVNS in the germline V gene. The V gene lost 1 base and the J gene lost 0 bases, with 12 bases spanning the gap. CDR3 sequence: CASSESGARANYGYTF. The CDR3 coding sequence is TGTGCCAGCAGTGAATCTGGGGCACGAGCTAACTATGGCTACACCTTC.

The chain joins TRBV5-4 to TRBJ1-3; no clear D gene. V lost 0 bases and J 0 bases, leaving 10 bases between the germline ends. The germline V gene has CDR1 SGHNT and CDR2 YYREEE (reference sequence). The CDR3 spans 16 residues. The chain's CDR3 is CASSLGAVLSGNTIYF. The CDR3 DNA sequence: TGTGCCAGCAGCTTGGGGGCAGTACTCTCTGGAAACACCATATATTTT.

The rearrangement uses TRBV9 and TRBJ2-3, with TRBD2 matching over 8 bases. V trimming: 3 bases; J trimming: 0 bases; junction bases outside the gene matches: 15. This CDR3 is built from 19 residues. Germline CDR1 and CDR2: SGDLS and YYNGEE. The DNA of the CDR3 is TGTGCCAGCAGCGACCCGACCGGGACTAGGGGGAGGAGCACAGATACGCAGTATTTT. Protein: CASSDPTGTRGRSTDTQYF.

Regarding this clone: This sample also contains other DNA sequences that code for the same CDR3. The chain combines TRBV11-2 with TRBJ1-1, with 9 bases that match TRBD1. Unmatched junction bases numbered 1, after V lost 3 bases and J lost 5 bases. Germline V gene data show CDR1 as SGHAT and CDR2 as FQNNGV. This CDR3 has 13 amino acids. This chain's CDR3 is CASSLTGGTEAFF. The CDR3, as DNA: TGTGCCAGCAGCTTGACAGGGGGAACTGAAGCTTTCTTT.

CDR3 residues: CASSSTGYSPLHF. The CDR3 bases are TGTGCCAGCAGCTCGACAGGGTATTCACCCCTCCACTTT. V gene TRBV7-9 combines with J gene TRBJ1-6, with 7 bases that match TRBD1. With 4 bases clipped from V and 8 bases from J, the junction kept 2 bases outside the gene matches. The CDR3 contains 13 residues. Germline CDR1 SEHNR, CDR2 FQNEAQ (reference sequence). Together with reference TRBV7-9 and TRBJ1-6, the CDR3 gives the full variable domain: DTGVSQNPRHKITKRGQNVTFRCDPISEHNRLYWYRQTLGQGPEFLTYFQNEAQLEKSRLLSDRFSAERPKGSFSTLEIQRTEQGDSAMYLCASSSTGYSPLHFGNGTRLTVT.

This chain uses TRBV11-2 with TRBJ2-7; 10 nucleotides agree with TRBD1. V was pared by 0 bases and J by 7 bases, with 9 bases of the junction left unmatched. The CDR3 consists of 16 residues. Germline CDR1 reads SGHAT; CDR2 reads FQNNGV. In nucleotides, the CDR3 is TGTGCCAGCAGCTTAGATTCCGGGACAGGGGTTCGGGAGCAGTACTTC. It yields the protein CASSLDSGTGVREQYF. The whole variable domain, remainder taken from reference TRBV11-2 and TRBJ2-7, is EAGVAQSPRYKIIEKRQSVAFWCNPISGHATLYWYQQILGQGPKLLIQFQNNGVVDDSQLPKDRFSAERLKGVDSTLKIQPAKLEDSAVYLCASSLDSGTGVREQYFGPGTRLTVT.